This T cell receptor beta chain emerged from a study of cytomegalovirus exposure and HLA in healthy donors. Notes on the study in general: Three CMV-associated chains proved CMV antigen-specific in vitro. Reportedly, TCR beta sequences accurately predicted HLA-A and HLA-B alleles in most subjects. Despite most TCR sequences being rare, some public TCRs occurred in many donors.

The CDR3 runs to 19 residues. With V trimmed by 6 bases and J by 2 bases, 15 bases remained unmatched. This clone was seen only once. No antigen is known for it. The PCR ran on 60 Vbeta and 13 Jbeta primers. Method: immunoSEQ multiplex PCR; TCRdb's copy keeps in-frame clones and lacks some. Among approximately 150,000 clones listed, approximately 80% were seen once. This sequence originates from a man under 40 in good health and CMV-seropositive. Sequencing was performed on PBMCs. The rearrangement uses TRBV6-7 and TRBJ2-1; TRBD2 aligns across 11 bases. TRBV6-7 is classed as an ORF, of uncertain function. Here the CDR3 reads CASSQTSGRFVGAYNEQFF. The CDR3 DNA reads TGTGCCAGCAGCCAAACTAGCGGGAGATTTGTTGGGGCCTACAATGAGCAGTTCTTC.